These 9 T cell receptor beta chains were all obtained from the same sample, sequenced in a study of beta chain features in type 1 diabetes. The authors reverse transcribed all of the isolated RNA, so sequencing captured expressed TCRB transcripts. Here immunoSEQ multiplex PCR was the method, and the copy in TCRdb shows in-frame clones only, minus some. Here the sample spans more than 85,000 clones, approximately 37% being singletons. The sequenced material came from stem cell memory CD4+ T cells from blood. Every receptor here comes from a young woman in good health.

The V call is TRBV11-1, the J call TRBJ1-1, with a weak D call TRBD1 (6 bases). V was shortened by 2 bases and J by 5 bases, with 12 bases between the two germline ends. The germline V gene encodes CDR1 SGHAT and CDR2 FQDESV (reference sequence). CDR3 length equals 14 residues. Written as DNA, the CDR3 is TGTGCCAGCAGCTTACGGGGGGCGCAGACTGAAGCTTTCTTT. It specifies CASSLRGAQTEAFF.

The chain recombines TRBV5-1 with TRBJ2-4; a possible D gene is TRBD1 (6 bases). The CDR3 sequence is 18 residues long. Germline V lookup: CDR1 SGHRS, CDR2 YFSETQ. The V and J ends lost 3 bases and 0 bases respectively, with 19 bases between them. The CDR3 coding sequence is TGCGCCAGCAGCTGGGACCGGGACACTTTTTTAGCCAAAAACATTCAGTACTTC. Translated, it gives CASSWDRDTFLAKNIQYF.

The chain combines TRBV2 with TRBJ2-7; the D gene is possibly TRBD1 (6 bases). V was trimmed by 6 bases and J by 0 bases, leaving 18 bases between them. This CDR3 has 16 residues. Germline CDR1 SNHLY, CDR2 FYNNEI. CDR3 in DNA: TGTGCCAGCAGGGTGGACAGAATAACCTTCTCCTACGAGCAGTACTTC. This translates into CASRVDRITFSYEQYF.

This clone showed up just a few times. The gene calls are TRBV18 and TRBJ2-5; a possible D gene is TRBD1 (5 bases). Trimming shortened V by 6 bases and J by 3 bases, and 17 bases separated the two germline ends. The CDR3 is made up of 15 amino acids. The germline V gene encodes CDR1 KGHSH and CDR2 LQKENI. CDR3 in amino acids: CASSSGASREETQYF. DNA for the CDR3: TGTGCCAGCTCCTCCGGCGCGTCCAGGGAAGAGACCCAGTACTTC.

This clone was seen just once. This rearrangement joins TRBV7-8 to TRBJ1-1; D is unresolved. Per germline, CDR1 SGHVS and CDR2 FQNEAQ. Trimming removed 2 bases at V and 10 bases at J, with 11 bases between. There are 12 residues in the CDR3. CDR3 coding DNA: TGTGCCAGCAGCTTACGAGGTCTGCGAGCTTTCTTT. Translation: CASSLRGLRAFF. The full variable domain, with the rest looked up from reference TRBV7-8 and TRBJ1-1, is GAGVSQSPRYKVAKRGQDVALRCDPISGHVSLFWYQQALGQGPEFLTYFQNEAQLDKSGLPSDRFFAERPEGSVSTLKIQRTQQEDSAVYLCASSLRGLRAFFGQGTRLTVV.

The V and J genes are TRBV19 and TRBJ2-1; 7 nucleotides agree with TRBD2. The CDR3 has 14 amino acids. V lost 3 bases and J lost 7; bases outside the gene matches: 6. The V gene's germline CDR1 is LNHDA and CDR2 SQIVND (reference sequence). The CDR3 nucleotides are TGTGCCAGTAGTATGGGGGGGTTCGGGAATGAGCAGTTCTTC. Its translation is CASSMGGFGNEQFF.

The chain has TRBV29-1 and TRBJ2-3, with D maybe TRBD2 (5 bases). The germline V and J ends were trimmed by 3 bases and 8 bases, with 12 bases remaining between them. This CDR3 is 12 amino acids long. Germline CDR1 and CDR2: SQVTM and ANQGSEA. DNA of the CDR3: TGCAGCGTTGAGGCGGGCATTGGTACGCAGTATTTT. This codes for CSVEAGIGTQYF.

This clone has more than one count but fewer than ten. The rearrangement uses TRBV5-4 and TRBJ2-2; 10 nucleotides match TRBD2. V was pared by 0 bases and J by 6 bases, with 2 bases of the junction left unmatched. The CDR3 is 15 amino acids. Germline CDR1 is SGHNT and CDR2 is YYREEE (reference sequence). CDR3: CASSLDLAGAGELFF. The CDR3 DNA reads as TGTGCCAGCAGCTTGGATCTAGCGGGAGCCGGGGAGCTGTTTTTT.

There are a few counts of this clone. This chain joins TRBV28 and TRBJ2-1; 8 bases align to TRBD2. V lost 6 bases to trimming and J lost 0 bases; unmatched junction nucleotides: 19. The germline gives CDR1 MDHEN, CDR2 SYDVKM. CDR3 size: 20 residues. Here the CDR3 DNA reads TGTGCCAGCAGACAACCGGGACTAGGTAGGAACGGGAGCTCCTACAATGAGCAGTTCTTC. As protein: CASRQPGLGRNGSSYNEQFF.